These 19 T cell receptor beta chains were sequenced from one sample in a study of T cells after yellow fever vaccination. TCRdb re-derived calls from the 5' RACE reads in MiXCR, one entry per CDR3 protein. Altogether 250,000 to 400,000 distinct CDR3 sequences are present, around 4.5% being singletons, with the ten largest covering around 19%. This sample comprised PBMCs, obtained 15 days after the yellow fever booster vaccination. These receptors were collected from a man between 18 and 35 years old who received the YFV17D yellow fever vaccine.

This clonotype has at least ten counts. This chain joins TRBV4-1 and TRBJ2-3; 11 bases align to TRBD1. The trim removed 2 bases at V and 6 bases at J, leaving 7 bases unmatched. Germline V lookup: CDR1 MGHRA, CDR2 YSYEKL. The CDR3 spans 16 residues. CDR3 protein: CASSQYGTGGFDTQYF. The CDR3 region has the DNA TGCGCCAGCAGCCAATACGGGACAGGGGGTTTCGATACGCAGTATTTT.

This clonotype has ten or more counts. The chain combines TRBV27 with TRBJ1-6; D perhaps matches TRBD1 (5 bases). Trimming removed 0 bases from V and 0 bases from J, with 12 bases in between. There are 18 residues in the CDR3. Germline lookup yields CDR1 MNHEY and CDR2 SMNVEV (reference sequence). DNA of the CDR3: TGTGCCAGCAGTTTATCGTTGGGACCTAGCTCCTATAATTCACCCCTCCACTTT. It specifies CASSLSLGPSSYNSPLHF.

The V call is TRBV12-3 or TRBV12-4, the J call TRBJ2-3; D possibly corresponds to TRBD1 (9 bases). The CDR3 sequence is 18 residues long. The V gene lost 6 bases and the J gene lost 0 bases, with 22 bases spanning the gap. The CDR3 loop is CASSPGQGRGGSTDTQYF. CDR3 sequence (DNA): TGTGCCAGCAGCCCGGGACAGGGACGGGGGGGGAGCACAGATACGCAGTATTTT.

This clonotype occurred a few times. The gene calls are TRBV19 and TRBJ2-5; a possible D gene is TRBD1 (5 bases). The CDR3 extends over 14 amino acids. V was pared by 1 base and J by 3 bases, with 9 bases between. The germline gives CDR1 LNHDA, CDR2 SQIVND (reference sequence). The CDR3, as DNA: TGTGCCAGTAGTATAGTAACGACAGAAGAGACCCAGTACTTC. Translation gives CASSIVTTEETQYF.

CDR3 protein: CSVTSGGEQFF. CDR3 nucleotide sequence: TGCAGCGTCACTAGCGGGGGGGAGCAGTTCTTC. The chain combines TRBV29-1 with TRBJ2-1; 12 nucleotides agree with TRBD2. J lost 10 bases, V lost 6 bases, and 1 base had no gene match. The CDR3 runs to 11 residues. Germline V gene sequence: CDR1 SQVTM, CDR2 ANQGSEA.

This clonotype was picked up a small number of times. The chain recombines TRBV18 with TRBJ2-4; TRBD2 matches 7 bases. Trimming at V came to 3 bases and at J to 9 bases, leaving 8 bases not matched to a gene. The length of the CDR3 is 14 residues. Germline CDR1 reads KGHSH; CDR2 reads LQKENI. The CDR3 reads CASSPDPGGGIQYF. The CDR3, as DNA: TGTGCCAGCTCACCGGACCCGGGCGGGGGCATTCAGTACTTC. Full variable domain (rest looked up from reference TRBV18 and TRBJ2-4): NAGVMQNPRHLVRRRGQEARLRCSPMKGHSHVYWYRQLPEEGLKFMVYLQKENIIDESGMPKERFSAEFPKEGPSILRIQQVVRGDSAAYFCASSPDPGGGIQYFGAGTRLSVL.

This clonotype was counted once. The V and J genes are TRBV24-1 and TRBJ2-7; 8 nucleotides align to TRBD2. The CDR3 spans 15 residues. V lost 12 bases, J lost 2 bases, and 14 bases stayed unmatched. The germline V gene encodes CDR1 KGHDR and CDR2 SFDVKD. The CDR3 loop reads CAPRPGGDSTYEQYF. CDR3 coding DNA: TGTGCCCCAAGGCCGGGAGGGGACTCAACCTACGAGCAGTACTTC.

A few counts support this clonotype. V gene TRBV20-1 combines with J gene TRBJ2-5, with a tentative D call TRBD2 (6 bases). V dropped 4 bases and J dropped 1 base, with 13 bases sitting between them. Looked up from germline, CDR1 is DFQATT and CDR2 is SNEGSKA (reference sequence). The CDR3 runs 14 residues. The CDR3 region is CSANSGGIQETQYF. Here the CDR3 DNA reads TGCAGTGCTAATTCCGGGGGAATCCAAGAGACCCAGTACTTC.

This clonotype was counted between two and nine times. The rearrangement joins TRBV7-9 to TRBJ1-2, with 7 nucleotides matching TRBD1. CDR1 and CDR2 from the germline V gene are SEHNR and FQNEAQ (reference sequence). The CDR3 totals 15 residues. J gave up 5 bases and V 3 bases, and 9 bases lay outside the gene matches. The CDR3 region has the DNA TGTGCCAGCAGCTTGGGTGACAGGGAGGCGTATGGCTACACCTTC. Translated, it gives CASSLGDREAYGYTF. Drawing the rest from reference TRBV7-9 and TRBJ1-2, the complete variable domain is DTGVSQNPRHKITKRGQNVTFRCDPISEHNRLYWYRQTLGQGPEFLTYFQNEAQLEKSRLLSDRFSAERPKGSFSTLEIQRTEQGDSAMYLCASSLGDREAYGYTFGSGTRLTVV.

This clonotype appeared a few times. The chain couples TRBV19 to TRBJ1-5; D ambiguous. This CDR3 has 15 residues. In germline, CDR1 is LNHDA, CDR2 SQIVND (reference sequence). With 3 bases removed from V and 1 base from J, the gap between germline ends came to 10 bases. DNA of the CDR3: TGTGCCAGTAGTATGGTCCCCGGGAGCAATCAGCCCCAGCATTTT. Encoded protein: CASSMVPGSNQPQHF.

This clonotype came up many times. This chain uses TRBV15 with TRBJ2-1; 7 bases match TRBD2. Germline assignment: CDR1 LNHNV and CDR2 YYDKDF (reference sequence). The CDR3 loop spans 17 amino acids. Trimming took 3 bases from V and 0 from J; bases not matched to a gene: 8. The chain's CDR3 is CATSSLTSGNSYNEQFF. DNA of the CDR3: TGTGCCACCAGCAGCCTAACCAGCGGGAACTCCTACAATGAGCAGTTCTTC.

A few counts support this clonotype. The V call is TRBV28, the J call TRBJ1-3; D is ambiguous. CDR1 MDHEN and CDR2 SYDVKM come from the germline V gene. V lost 6 bases and J lost 0, with 12 bases in between. The CDR3 sequence is 15 residues long. CDR3 coding DNA: TGTGCCAGCAGGGCGGGAGCGATCTCTGGAAACACCATATATTTT. Translation gives CASRAGAISGNTIYF.

The table lists this clonotype with a few counts. The genes are TRBV20-1 and TRBJ2-3, with D possibly being TRBD2 (7 bases). With 6 bases removed from V and 5 bases from J, the gap between germline ends came to 18 bases. From germline, CDR1 is DFQATT and CDR2 SNEGSKA (reference sequence). The CDR3 is made up of 14 amino acids. In DNA form, the CDR3 reads TGCAGTGCCGCTTGGGGGGGGCGGGGAGATACGCAGTATTTT. Translated: CSAAWGGRGDTQYF.

This clonotype was counted between two and nine times. J is TRBJ2-3 and V is TRBV27; 9 bases agree with TRBD2. Germline-derived CDR1 and CDR2 are MNHEY and SMNVEV (reference sequence). Trimming removed 3 bases from V and 7 bases from J; junction bases left unmatched: 8. The CDR3 contains 15 residues. CDR3 bases: TGTGCCAGCAGTTTCTATGCGGGGGGGCTATATACGCAGTATTTT. Amino acid sequence: CASSFYAGGLYTQYF.

This sequence joins TRBV5-1 and TRBJ2-3; D is unresolved. In germline, CDR1 is SGHRS, CDR2 YFSETQ. V was clipped by 5 bases and J by 6 bases, with 13 bases between them. The CDR3 runs 13 residues. CDR3 loop: CASSPDRPDTQYF. Here the CDR3 DNA reads TGCGCCAGCAGTCCAGACCGACCGGATACGCAGTATTTT.

The sample holds a few counts of this clonotype. This sequence joins TRBV27 and TRBJ2-5; 8 nucleotides line up with TRBD1. Germline V gives CDR1 MNHEY, CDR2 SMNVEV (reference sequence). The junction had 7 bases not matched to a gene; V was cut back by 5 bases and J by 5 bases. This CDR3 is 14 amino acids long. This chain's CDR3 is CASSPRQGKETQYF. Here the CDR3 DNA reads TGTGCCAGCAGTCCGCGACAGGGGAAGGAGACCCAGTACTTC.

Many counts were recorded for this clonotype. The chain carries TRBV5-1 and TRBJ2-7; D is uncertain. The V gene lost 5 bases and the J gene lost 0 bases, with 9 bases spanning the gap. CDR3 length: 13 residues. The germline gives CDR1 SGHRS, CDR2 YFSETQ. The DNA of the CDR3 is TGCGCCAGCAGATTGTGGGACTCCTACGAGCAGTACTTC. Protein sequence: CASRLWDSYEQYF.

This clonotype was recorded at least ten times. V gene TRBV10-3 combines with J gene TRBJ2-1, with D uncertain. Looked up from germline, CDR1 is ENHRY and CDR2 is SYGVKD. The CDR3 has 14 amino acids. Trimming cost V 0 bases and J 0 bases, with 3 bases left between them. CDR3 loop: CAISESTSYNEQFF. As DNA, the CDR3 is TGTGCCATCAGTGAGTCAACCTCCTACAATGAGCAGTTCTTC.

This clonotype was found a few times. V is TRBV10-3 and J is TRBJ2-3, with D possibly matching TRBD1 (6 bases). Germline-derived CDR1 and CDR2 are ENHRY and SYGVKD. The CDR3 length is 15 residues. Trimming pared 4 bases from V and 0 bases from J, leaving 11 bases between. The CDR3 reads CAISVGASSTDTQYF. The CDR3 DNA reads TGTGCCATCAGTGTGGGGGCCTCTAGCACAGATACGCAGTATTTT.